The next 20 T cell receptor beta chains were all read from a single sample in a study of T cell responses to AZD1222 COVID-19 vaccine (dated by TCRdb to the early 2020s). Reading the label with the study, this specimen's time point is: baseline before first vaccination. Receptor libraries were prepared by the immunoSEQ multiplex PCR assay. TCRdb obtained this table from immuneACCESS and retained in-frame rearrangements with V and J assigned. These tables miss some clones; where compared with another copy, unresolved V genes account for less than half of the shortfall, and the remainder is unexplained. The sample has about 160,000 clones on record, about 95% of them singletons. The biggest ten clones account for roughly 1.2% of the sample. The sequencing used peripheral blood, collected on day 0 of AZD1222 vaccination. Receptor source: an adult in good health.

The CDR3 spells CASSVGLSNYGYTF. CDR3 coding DNA: TGTGCCAGTAGTGTGGGACTCTCTAACTATGGCTACACCTTC. J is TRBJ1-2 and V is TRBV19; the D gene is possibly TRBD1 (5 bases). The V end was cut by 5 bases, the J end by 0 bases, with 10 bases between. This CDR3 comprises 14 residues. The V gene's germline CDR1 is LNHDA and CDR2 SQIVND (reference sequence).

The chain couples TRBV14 to TRBJ1-1; 10 nucleotides align to TRBD1. CDR1 SGHDN and CDR2 FVKESK come from the germline V gene. The CDR3 totals 16 residues. The V gene end was trimmed by 3 bases and the J gene end by 5 bases; junction bases not matched to a gene: 9. In DNA form, the CDR3 reads TGTGCCAGCAGCCACCGGGACAGGGGTCGTGGGACTGAAGCTTTCTTT. Its translation is CASSHRDRGRGTEAFF.

The table lists this clone with a count of one. This chain joins TRBV6-5 and TRBJ1-1; D ambiguous. Germline V gives CDR1 MNHEY, CDR2 SVGAGI. The V end lost 2 bases, the J end lost 2 bases, and 12 bases lay between the germline ends. The CDR3 extends over 15 amino acids. The CDR3: CASSYPGTTNTEAFF. For the CDR3, the DNA is TGTGCCAGCAGTTACCCGGGCACCACAAACACTGAAGCTTTCTTT.

The chain couples TRBV7-8 to TRBJ1-6; no reliable D call. Trimming removed 2 bases from V and 3 bases from J, with 20 bases in between. The CDR3 consists of 19 residues. CDR1 and CDR2 from the germline V gene are SGHVS and FQNEAQ. The CDR3 reads CASSLFPQVGDHYNSPLHF. Written as DNA, the CDR3 is TGTGCCAGCAGCTTATTCCCCCAGGTCGGGGATCACTATAATTCACCCCTCCACTTT.

The chain uses TRBV6-5 and TRBJ1-3; D may be TRBD1 (6 bases). The V end lost 2 bases, the J end lost 1 base, and 9 bases lay between the germline ends. The CDR3 is made up of 15 amino acids. The germline V gene encodes CDR1 MNHEY and CDR2 SVGAGI. Here the CDR3 reads CASSYGQRSGNTIYF. The CDR3 bases are TGTGCCAGCAGTTACGGACAGCGGTCTGGAAACACCATATATTTT.

V is TRBV18 and J is TRBJ1-2; no reliable D call. Germline V gives CDR1 KGHSH, CDR2 LQKENI. V was cut by 0 bases and J by 5 bases, with 16 bases left in between. The CDR3 is 16 residues long. The CDR3 sequence: CASSPPGGPFGYGYTF. DNA of the CDR3: TGTGCCAGCTCACCACCTGGAGGCCCTTTTGGGTATGGCTACACCTTC.

This clone was detected once. The chain employs TRBV7-3 and TRBJ2-6; D is perhaps TRBD1 or TRBD2 (6 bases each). Germline V gene lookup returns CDR1 SGHTA and CDR2 FQGTGA. Trimming removed 1 base from V and 0 bases from J, with 16 bases in between. The CDR3 contains 19 residues. The CDR3 spells CASSLMAVGGGSGANVLTF. Here the CDR3 DNA reads TGTGCCAGCAGCTTAATGGCCGTTGGAGGGGGCTCTGGGGCCAACGTCCTGACTTTC. The entire variable domain, with the rest obtained from reference TRBV7-3 and TRBJ2-6, is as follows: GAGVSQTPSNKVTEKGKYVELRCDPISGHTALYWYRQSLGQGPEFLIYFQGTGAADDSGLPNDRFFAVRPEGSVSTLKIQRTERGDSAVYLCASSLMAVGGGSGANVLTFGAGSRLTVL.

This chain uses TRBV5-1 with TRBJ2-2; TRBD2 matches 14 bases. Germline loops: CDR1 SGHRS, CDR2 YFSETQ. V shed 4 bases and J 5 bases; nucleotides not matched to a gene: 7. The CDR3 runs 17 residues. CDR3 loop: CASSPTSGGAGTGELFF. In DNA form, the CDR3 reads TGCGCCAGCAGCCCGACTAGCGGGGGGGCCGGGACCGGGGAGCTGTTTTTT.

This clone was recorded once. The V and J genes are TRBV7-2 and TRBJ1-5, with TRBD1 matching over 7 bases. The V segment lost 2 bases and the J segment 7 bases; nucleotides outside the gene matches: 11. Germline V gene lookup returns CDR1 SGHTA and CDR2 FQGNSA. This CDR3 region has 16 residues. The DNA of the CDR3 is TGTGCCAGCAGCTTATCCCCACAGGGGTTTGGACAGCCCCAGCATTTT. Its protein is CASSLSPQGFGQPQHF.

The chain employs TRBV6-5 and TRBJ1-1, with 8 bases aligning to TRBD1. The V segment lost 8 bases and the J segment 6 bases; nucleotides outside the gene matches: 8. Per germline, CDR1 MNHEY and CDR2 SVGAGI. The CDR3 spans 13 residues. CDR3 loop: CASLDRDTAEAFF. CDR3 sequence (DNA): TGTGCCAGCCTGGACAGGGATACCGCTGAAGCTTTCTTT.

This chain connects TRBV21-1 to TRBJ1-2. TRBV21-1 counts as a pseudogene. This CDR3 region has 10 residues. CDR3 coding DNA: TGTGCCAGGGACCCCTATGGCTACACCTTC. This sequence encodes CARDPYGYTF.

The CDR3 loop reads CASSLPGWDEQFF. CDR3 sequence (DNA): TGTGCCAGCAGCTTGCCCGGTTGGGATGAGCAGTTCTTC. The genes are TRBV5-4 and TRBJ2-1; D ambiguous. Trimming cost V 1 base and J 8 bases, with 10 bases left between them. There are 13 residues in the CDR3. From germline, CDR1 is SGHNT and CDR2 YYREEE (reference sequence).

The rearrangement uses TRBV5-1 and TRBJ1-2, with 7 positions matching TRBD1. CDR1 and CDR2 (germline): SGHRS, YFSETQ. V dropped 3 bases and J dropped 2; count of bases not matched to a gene: 1. The CDR3 has 13 residues. The CDR3 loop is CASSWGQNYGYTF. Written as DNA, the CDR3 is TGCGCCAGCAGCTGGGGACAGAACTATGGCTACACCTTC.

V usage is TRBV3-1 (or the pseudogene TRBV3-2) and J usage is TRBJ2-3; TRBD1 is a possible D gene (5 bases). V lost 2 bases, J lost 4 bases, and 16 bases lay in between. The CDR3 is 16 residues long. Germline CDR1 is LGHDT and CDR2 is YNNKEL (reference sequence). Written as DNA, the CDR3 is TGTGCCAGCAGCCAATTAGGTGTGGGGCTGGCAGATACGCAGTATTTT. This translates into CASSQLGVGLADTQYF.

V and J are TRBV7-6 and TRBJ2-1; D is uncertain. The CDR3 is 15 amino acids. Germline CDR1 SGHVS, CDR2 FNYEAQ. V was pared by 1 base and J by 0 bases, with 7 bases between. CDR3 nucleotide sequence: TGTGCCAGCAGCTTAGGTTCCAGCTCCTACAATGAGCAGTTCTTC. The encoded protein is CASSLGSSSYNEQFF.

This rearrangement joins TRBV30 to TRBJ2-2; perhaps TRBD2 as D (5 bases). V was clipped by 0 bases and J by 9 bases, with 14 bases between them. The germline V gene encodes CDR1 GTSNPN and CDR2 SVGIG (reference sequence). This CDR3 region has 14 residues. As DNA, the CDR3 is TGTGCCTGGAGTGTATTTCATGAGGGCTGGGAGCTGTTTTTT. Its protein is CAWSVFHEGWELFF.

This clone was picked up a small number of times. The chain carries TRBV27 and TRBJ1-6; 9 bases align to TRBD1. Looked up from germline, CDR1 is MNHEY and CDR2 is SMNVEV (reference sequence). The CDR3 covers 16 residues. V lost 5 bases, J lost 6 bases, and 8 bases stayed unmatched. In DNA form, the CDR3 reads TGTGCCAGCAGTCCCACAGGGGGCGCCTCTAATTCACCCCTCCACTTT. Protein product: CASSPTGGASNSPLHF.

This chain connects TRBV9 to TRBJ1-1; weak D call: TRBD1 (5 bases). Germline V gives CDR1 SGDLS, CDR2 YYNGEE. V lost 0 bases and J lost 2, with 8 bases in between. This CDR3 spans 14 amino acids. The DNA of the CDR3 is TGTGCCAGCAGCGTAGGCGACAGTAACACTGAAGCTTTCTTT. This sequence encodes CASSVGDSNTEAFF.

The table lists this clone with a count of one. J is TRBJ1-4 and V is TRBV10-3, with D tentatively TRBD1 (5 bases). V was pared by 4 bases and J by 5 bases, with 11 bases between. From germline, CDR1 is ENHRY and CDR2 SYGVKD. This CDR3 has 14 residues. CDR3 residues: CAISALGGNEKLFF. The CDR3 nucleotides are TGTGCCATCAGTGCTCTGGGGGGGAATGAAAAACTGTTTTTT.

The chain is built from TRBV30 and TRBJ1-6; D gene unclear. The CDR3 consists of 13 residues. V was shortened by 7 bases and J by 6 bases, with 13 bases between the two germline ends. Germline values: CDR1 GTSNPN, CDR2 SVGIG (reference sequence). CDR3 sequence reads: CALSRALNSPLHF. CDR3 sequence (DNA): TGTGCCTTAAGCCGGGCACTTAATTCACCCCTCCACTTT.